The source of this T cell receptor beta chain is a study of CD8 T cells in ankylosing spondylitis. Study results and caveats: Clones linked to disease were reported to show significant enrichment in matched ankylosing spondylitis synovial fluid. Ankylosing spondylitis blood appeared to carry a characteristic TCR beta motif of roughly eight highly homologous variants.

This clonotype is labeled medium-sized (0.01 to 0.1%). Its antigen remains unknown. TCR beta libraries were made by quantitative 5'-RACE with molecular barcodes. TCRdb independently ran MiXCR on the 5' RACE reads; one entry per CDR3 protein. The sample holds tens of thousands of distinct CDR3 sequences; over 2% are singletons and the top ten take around 7.7%. Germline V gene sequence: CDR1 SGDLS, CDR2 YYNGEE. Trimming took 0 bases from V and 0 from J; bases not matched to a gene: 8. The CDR3 runs 18 residues. The chain uses TRBV9 and TRBJ2-2; 7 bases line up with TRBD1. The sample consisted of blood, either unsorted or a sorted T cell fraction (not recorded which). The sequence was obtained from a female donor with ankylosing spondylitis or in good health (not recorded which). The CDR3 is CASSVATGTAANTGELFF. In nucleotides, the CDR3 is TGTGCCAGCAGCGTAGCTACGGGGACAGCCGCGAACACCGGGGAGCTGTTTTTT.